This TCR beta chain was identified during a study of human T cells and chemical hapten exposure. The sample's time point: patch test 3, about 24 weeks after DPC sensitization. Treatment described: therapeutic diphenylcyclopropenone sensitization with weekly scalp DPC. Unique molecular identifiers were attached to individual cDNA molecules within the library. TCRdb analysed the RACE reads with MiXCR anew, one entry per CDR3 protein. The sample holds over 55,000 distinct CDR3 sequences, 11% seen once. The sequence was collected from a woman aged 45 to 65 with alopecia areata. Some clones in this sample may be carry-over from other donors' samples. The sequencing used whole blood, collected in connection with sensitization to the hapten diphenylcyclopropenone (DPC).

CDR3 coding DNA: TGTGCCAGCAGTCGCTTATACGAGCAGTACTTC. It translates to CASSRLYEQYF. V is TRBV28 and J is TRBJ2-7; D gene unclear. The germline V gene has CDR1 MDHEN and CDR2 SYDVKM. The CDR3 contains 11 residues. Between the trimmed V and J ends, which lost 5 bases and 4 bases, there was a span of 6 bases. The full variable domain, its missing parts supplied by reference TRBV28 and TRBJ2-7, is DVKVTQSSRYLVKRTGEKVFLECVQDMDHENMFWYRQDPGLGLRLIYFSYDVKMKEKGDIPEGYSVSREKKERFSLILESASTNQTSMYLCASSRLYEQYFGPGTRLTVT.